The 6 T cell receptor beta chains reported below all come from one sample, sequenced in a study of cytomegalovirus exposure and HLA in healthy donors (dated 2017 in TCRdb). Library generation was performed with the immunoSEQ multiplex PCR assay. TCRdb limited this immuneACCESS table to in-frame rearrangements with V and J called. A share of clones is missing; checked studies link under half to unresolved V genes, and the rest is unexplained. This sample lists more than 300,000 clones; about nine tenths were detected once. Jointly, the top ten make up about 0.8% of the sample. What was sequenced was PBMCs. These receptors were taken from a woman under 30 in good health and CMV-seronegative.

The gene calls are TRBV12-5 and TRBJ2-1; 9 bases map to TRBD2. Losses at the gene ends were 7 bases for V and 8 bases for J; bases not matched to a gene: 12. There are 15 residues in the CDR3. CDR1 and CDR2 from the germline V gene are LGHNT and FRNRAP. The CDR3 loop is CASARGSGGYYEQFF. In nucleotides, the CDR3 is TGTGCTAGTGCCAGAGGTAGCGGGGGTTACTATGAGCAGTTCTTC.

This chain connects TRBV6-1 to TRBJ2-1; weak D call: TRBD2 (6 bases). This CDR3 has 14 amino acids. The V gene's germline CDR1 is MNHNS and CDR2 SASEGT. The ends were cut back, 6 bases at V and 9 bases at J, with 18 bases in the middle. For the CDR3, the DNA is TGTGCCAGCAGCCCGGGGGACGTCTCGGCTGAGCAGTTCTTC. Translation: CASSPGDVSAEQFF.

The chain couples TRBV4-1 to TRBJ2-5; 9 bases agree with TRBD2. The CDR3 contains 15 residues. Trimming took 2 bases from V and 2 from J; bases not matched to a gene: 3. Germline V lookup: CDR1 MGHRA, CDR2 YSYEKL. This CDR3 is CASSQLSGGQETQYF. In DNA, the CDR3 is TGCGCCAGCAGCCAACTTAGCGGGGGACAAGAGACCCAGTACTTC.

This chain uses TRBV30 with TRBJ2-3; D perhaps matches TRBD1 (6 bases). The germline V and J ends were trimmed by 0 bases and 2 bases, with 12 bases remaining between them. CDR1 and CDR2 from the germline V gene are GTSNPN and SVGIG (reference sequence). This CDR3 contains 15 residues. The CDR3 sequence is CAWSVNRVSTDTQYF. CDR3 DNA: TGTGCCTGGAGTGTAAACAGGGTTTCCACAGATACGCAGTATTTT.

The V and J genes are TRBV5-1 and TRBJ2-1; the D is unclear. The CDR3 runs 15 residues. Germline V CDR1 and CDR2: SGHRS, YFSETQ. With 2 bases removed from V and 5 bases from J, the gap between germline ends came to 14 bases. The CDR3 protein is CASSLVRREDNEQFF. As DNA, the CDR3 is TGCGCCAGCAGCTTAGTCCGGAGAGAGGACAATGAGCAGTTCTTC.

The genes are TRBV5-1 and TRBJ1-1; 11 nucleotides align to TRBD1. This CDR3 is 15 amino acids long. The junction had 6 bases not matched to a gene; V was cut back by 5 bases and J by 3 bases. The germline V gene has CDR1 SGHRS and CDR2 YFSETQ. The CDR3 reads CASRRTGGRDTEAFF. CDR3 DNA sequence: TGCGCCAGCAGACGGACAGGGGGCCGGGACACTGAAGCTTTCTTT.